The rows below give T cell receptor beta chains drawn from one sample of a study of cytomegalovirus exposure and HLA in healthy donors. The table came from immunoSEQ multiplex PCR; TCRdb's copy has only in-frame clones and leaves some out. The table has about 130,000 clones, 82% seen once; the top ten hold about 8.1%. Input material: PBMCs. The receptors here all came from a woman in her 50s in good health and CMV-seropositive. Each CDR3 is given without its conserved first and last residue. The order of the fields is CDR3 protein, D gene, V gene. The D gene is left open where the match is weak.

CDR3 protein: ASSVRTGVPYEQY
D gene: TRBD1
V gene: TRBV5-6

CDR3 protein: AWSITDYGYT
D gene: .
V gene: TRBV30

CDR3 protein: ASSLVSGRETQY
D gene: TRBD2
V gene: TRBV5-1

CDR3 protein: ASSYSPRGRWTEAF
D gene: TRBD1
V gene: TRBV6-5

CDR3 protein: ASSQRRAAAGDSTGELF
D gene: TRBD2
V gene: TRBV14

CDR3 protein: SSSLEGAGGPTDTQY
D gene: TRBD2
V gene: TRBV7-9

CDR3 protein: ASSPPGRDTDSAF
D gene: .
V gene: TRBV18

CDR3 protein: ASSQDRSGALDTQY
D gene: .
V gene: TRBV4-2

CDR3 protein: ASSYSPWSSYNEQF
D gene: .
V gene: TRBV6-5

CDR3 protein: ASSDDRGGYSEAF
D gene: TRBD1
V gene: TRBV5-1

CDR3 protein: SSSMGQGDTEAF
D gene: TRBD1
V gene: TRBV7-9

CDR3 protein: ASSEQGYGYT
D gene: .
V gene: TRBV9

CDR3 protein: ASRGDRATDTQY
D gene: TRBD1
V gene: TRBV2

CDR3 protein: ASTLAGDEKLF
D gene: .
V gene: TRBV7-8

CDR3 protein: ASTPGLAGGQNEQF
D gene: TRBD2
V gene: TRBV5-4

CDR3 protein: AWRVGRGRTEAF
D gene: .
V gene: TRBV30

CDR3 protein: ASRQGAGGTDTQY
D gene: .
V gene: TRBV2

CDR3 protein: ASGTEAF
D gene: .
V gene: TRBV28

CDR3 protein: ASSEEGQGANEQL
D gene: TRBD1
V gene: TRBV2

CDR3 protein: ASSGLQGTGYEQY
D gene: .
V gene: TRBV2

CDR3 protein: ASSEWRPVSADTQY
D gene: .
V gene: TRBV2

CDR3 protein: ASSLAPGTGEAF
D gene: TRBD1
V gene: TRBV7-9

CDR3 protein: ASSYQPGHNLSYEQY
D gene: .
V gene: TRBV10-1

CDR3 protein: ASSVEGGELIYGYT
D gene: .
V gene: TRBV9

CDR3 protein: ASSYRGRNTEAF
D gene: .
V gene: TRBV6-5

CDR3 protein: ASSKQPRSNQPQH
D gene: .
V gene: TRBV6-5

CDR3 protein: ASSLGSGTGGANYGYT
D gene: TRBD1
V gene: TRBV11-2

CDR3 protein: SVEVTRYEQY
D gene: .
V gene: TRBV29-1

CDR3 protein: ASSDSGGRSYEQY
D gene: TRBD2
V gene: TRBV7-9

CDR3 protein: ATSRGTSGNNEQF
D gene: TRBD2
V gene: TRBV15

CDR3 protein: ASSPRGPGTLYGYT
D gene: .
V gene: TRBV28

CDR3 protein: ASSSQGLPH
D gene: TRBD2
V gene: TRBV5-1

CDR3 protein: ASSGGTGGSEQY
D gene: TRBD1
V gene: TRBV2

CDR3 protein: ASSFVASGDNEQF
D gene: TRBD2
V gene: TRBV5-1

CDR3 protein: ASSEGTAYGYT
D gene: TRBD1
V gene: TRBV5-1

CDR3 protein: ASSLGWDRIYGYT
D gene: TRBD1
V gene: TRBV7-2

CDR3 protein: ASSSTGLAGGRNEQF
D gene: TRBD2
V gene: TRBV27

CDR3 protein: ASARVAAAEKLF
D gene: .
V gene: TRBV5-1

CDR3 protein: ASGGWGEDEQF
D gene: .
V gene: TRBV27

CDR3 protein: ASSLGHSGNTEAF
D gene: .
V gene: TRBV5-1

CDR3 protein: ASRPFDRDGGELF
D gene: TRBD1
V gene: TRBV27

CDR3 protein: ASSQGAWDYGYT
D gene: TRBD1
V gene: TRBV2

CDR3 protein: ASSQGTSRRTEAF
D gene: .
V gene: TRBV4-3

CDR3 protein: AWSPGAALLN
D gene: .
V gene: TRBV30

CDR3 protein: AIRPDSSPSYKAF
D gene: .
V gene: TRBV10-3

CDR3 protein: ASSMWTGNQPQH
D gene: .
V gene: TRBV19

CDR3 protein: ASSSRGRGASYEQY
D gene: .
V gene: TRBV5-1

CDR3 protein: ASSLSGGSIYEQY
D gene: TRBD2
V gene: TRBV7-2

CDR3 protein: ASSPGTAGELF
D gene: TRBD1
V gene: TRBV9